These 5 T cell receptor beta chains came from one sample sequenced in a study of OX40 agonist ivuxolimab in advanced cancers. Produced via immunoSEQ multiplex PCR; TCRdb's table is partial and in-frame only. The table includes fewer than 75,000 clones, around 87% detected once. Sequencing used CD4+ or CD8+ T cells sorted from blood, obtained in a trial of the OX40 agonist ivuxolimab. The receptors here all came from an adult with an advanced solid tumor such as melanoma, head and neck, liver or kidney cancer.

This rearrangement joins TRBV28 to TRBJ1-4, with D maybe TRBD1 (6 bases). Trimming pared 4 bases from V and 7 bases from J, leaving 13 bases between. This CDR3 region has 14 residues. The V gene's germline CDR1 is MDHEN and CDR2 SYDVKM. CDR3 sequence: CASSSPGVGEKLFF. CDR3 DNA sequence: TGTGCCAGCAGTTCCCCAGGGGTCGGTGAAAAACTGTTTTTT.

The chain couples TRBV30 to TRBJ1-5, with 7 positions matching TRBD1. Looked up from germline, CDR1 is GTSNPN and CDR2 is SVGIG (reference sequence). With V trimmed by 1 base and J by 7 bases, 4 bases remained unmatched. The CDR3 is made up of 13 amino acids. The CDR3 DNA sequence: TGTGCCTGGAGTGCGACAGGGAGACAGCCCCAGCATTTT. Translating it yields CAWSATGRQPQHF.

The CDR3 bases are TGCAGCGTTGTAGTTGAGGGGTATGGCTACACCTTC. It encodes CSVVVEGYGYTF. V is TRBV29-1 and J is TRBJ1-2; D is perhaps TRBD1 (5 bases). V shed 4 bases and J shed 5 bases, with 11 bases lying between them. This CDR3 is 12 amino acids long. Germline CDR1 and CDR2: SQVTM and ANQGSEA.

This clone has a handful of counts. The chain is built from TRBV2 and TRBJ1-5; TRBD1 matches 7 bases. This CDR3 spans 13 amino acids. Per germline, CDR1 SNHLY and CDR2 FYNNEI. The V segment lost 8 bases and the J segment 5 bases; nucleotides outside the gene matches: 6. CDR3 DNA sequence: TGTGCCAGCTTGTACGACAGGGATCAGCCCCAGCATTTT. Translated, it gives CASLYDRDQPQHF. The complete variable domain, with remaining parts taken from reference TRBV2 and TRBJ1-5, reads EPEVTQTPSHQVTQMGQEVILRCVPISNHLYFYWYRQILGQKVEFLVSFYNNEISEKSEIFDDQFSVERPDGSNFTLKIRSTKLEDSAMYFCASLYDRDQPQHFGDGTRLSIL.

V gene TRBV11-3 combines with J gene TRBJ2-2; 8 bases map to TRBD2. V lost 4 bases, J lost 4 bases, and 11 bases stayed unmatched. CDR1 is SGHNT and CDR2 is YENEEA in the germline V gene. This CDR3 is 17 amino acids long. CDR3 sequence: CASSSSRQRGPTGELFF. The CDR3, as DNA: TGTGCCAGCAGCTCCTCGAGACAGCGGGGGCCCACCGGGGAGCTGTTTTTT.